This TCR beta chain emerged from a study of T cell responses to AZD1222 COVID-19 vaccine. TCRdb keeps only in-frame clones here, not all; method: immunoSEQ multiplex PCR. The sample has over 100,000 clones, 70% to 90% seen once. Study results and caveats: Spike-specific TCR breadth rose after two AZD1222 doses, and depth rose as well. Donors were chiefly white British, with a greater number of females, and clonal diversity was perhaps underestimated. Nearly half of spike-specific TCRs reportedly target variant regions that are unmutated in the B.1.351 and B.1.1.7 variants. CD4 TCRs linked to vaccination spanned spike, dominating at 160-218 and 743-854.

This clone has a single count. Antigen unknown. Germline V gene lookup returns CDR1 GTSNPN and CDR2 SVGIG (reference sequence). CDR3 length: 14 amino acids. V shed 0 bases and J shed 6 bases, with 12 bases lying between them. This TCR was sampled from an adult in good health. The sample consisted of peripheral blood, taken on day 0 of AZD1222 vaccination. The chain combines TRBV30 with TRBJ1-5; maybe TRBD1 (6 bases). CDR3 in amino acids: CAWSVMGGGQPQHF. For the CDR3, the DNA is TGTGCCTGGAGTGTAATGGGGGGCGGTCAGCCCCAGCATTTT. Supplemented by reference TRBV30 and TRBJ1-5, the full variable domain reads SQTIHQWPATLVQPVGSPLSLECTVEGTSNPNLYWYRQAAGRGLQLLFYSVGIGQISSEVPQNLSASRPQDRQFILSSKKLLLSDSGFYLCAWSVMGGGQPQHFGDGTRLSIL.